The clone carrying this T cell receptor beta chain appeared a few times. Its specificity is unknown. This record comes from a study of cytomegalovirus exposure and HLA in healthy donors. Overall study results and limits: Fewer N-insertions (relative to the approximately 700-donor mean) were reportedly seen in an Asian-associated ancestry cluster in a later analysis. Previous analysis showed most TCR beta V segments were productive about 87% or about 30% of the time. Cytomegalovirus status was reportedly diagnosed by the classifier with high specificity and sensitivity. When the data were analyzed later, several of the most significant clusters appeared to be linked to common viral pathogens.

The CDR3 totals 15 residues. With 7 bases clipped from V and 0 bases from J, the junction kept 8 bases outside the gene matches. Germline V lookup: CDR1 MNHEY, CDR2 SVGAGI. It was with 60 Vbeta and 13 Jbeta primers that the PCR ran. Repertoires were generated with immunoSEQ multiplex PCR, while TCRdb's copy carries only in-frame clones and drops some. The sample records some 160,000 clones, over 75% being singletons. The sequenced material came from PBMCs. This TCR derives from a woman between 25 and 40 years old in good health and CMV-seronegative. This chain connects TRBV6-5 to TRBJ1-2, with 7 bases that match TRBD1. CDR3 sequence (DNA): TGTGCCAGCAAGAGGGACAGCTTATCTAACTATGGCTACACCTTC. The encoded protein is CASKRDSLSNYGYTF.